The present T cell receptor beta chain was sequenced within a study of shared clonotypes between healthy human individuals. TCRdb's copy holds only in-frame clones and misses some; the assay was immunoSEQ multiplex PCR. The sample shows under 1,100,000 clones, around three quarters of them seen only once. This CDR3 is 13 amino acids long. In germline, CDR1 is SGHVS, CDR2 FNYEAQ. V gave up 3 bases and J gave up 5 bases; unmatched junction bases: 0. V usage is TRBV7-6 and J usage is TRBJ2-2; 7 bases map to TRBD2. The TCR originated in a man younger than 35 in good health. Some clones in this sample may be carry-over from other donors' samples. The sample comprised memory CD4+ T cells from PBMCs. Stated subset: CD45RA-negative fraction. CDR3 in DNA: TGTGCCAGCAGCTTTAGCGGGACCGGGGAGCTGTTTTTT. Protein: CASSFSGTGELFF.